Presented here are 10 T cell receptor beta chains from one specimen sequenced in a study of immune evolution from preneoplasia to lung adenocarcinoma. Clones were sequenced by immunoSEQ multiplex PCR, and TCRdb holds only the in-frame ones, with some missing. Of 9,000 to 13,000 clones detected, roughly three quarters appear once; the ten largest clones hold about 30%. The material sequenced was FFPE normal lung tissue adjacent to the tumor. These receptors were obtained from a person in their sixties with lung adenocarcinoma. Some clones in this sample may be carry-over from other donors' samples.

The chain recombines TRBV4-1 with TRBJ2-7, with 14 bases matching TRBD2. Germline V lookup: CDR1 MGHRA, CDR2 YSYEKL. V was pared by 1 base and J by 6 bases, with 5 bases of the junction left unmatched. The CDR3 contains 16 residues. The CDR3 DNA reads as TGCGCCAGCAGCCAAGTCCTGACTAGCGGGAGGGTCGAGCAGTACTTC. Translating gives CASSQVLTSGRVEQYF.

The CDR3 spells CASSRGHLKCHQPQHF. The CDR3 DNA reads as TGCGCCAGCAGCCGAGGGCACCTTAAGTGCCATCAGCCCCAGCATTTT. The chain carries TRBV23-1 and TRBJ1-5; D is unresolved. TRBV23-1 is reported as an ORF; its role is uncertain. The CDR3 runs to 16 residues. V gave up 6 bases and J gave up 5 bases, with 20 bases separating them.

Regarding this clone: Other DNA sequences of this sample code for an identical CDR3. CDR3 amino acids: CASSQGRGTDTQYF. Written as DNA, the CDR3 is TGTGCCAGCAGCCAGGGTAGAGGCACAGATACGCAGTATTTT. J is TRBJ2-3 and V is TRBV4-2, with D uncertain. V was shortened by 3 bases and J by 1 base, with 8 bases between the two germline ends. Germline CDR1 LGHNA, CDR2 YNFKEQ. This CDR3 contains 14 residues.

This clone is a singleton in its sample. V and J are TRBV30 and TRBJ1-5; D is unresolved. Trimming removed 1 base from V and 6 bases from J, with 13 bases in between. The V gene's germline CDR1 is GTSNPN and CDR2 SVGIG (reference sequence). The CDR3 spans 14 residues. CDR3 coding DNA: TGTGCCTGGAGTGACCGGGCCTGGAGTCAGCCCCAGCATTTT. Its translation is CAWSDRAWSQPQHF.

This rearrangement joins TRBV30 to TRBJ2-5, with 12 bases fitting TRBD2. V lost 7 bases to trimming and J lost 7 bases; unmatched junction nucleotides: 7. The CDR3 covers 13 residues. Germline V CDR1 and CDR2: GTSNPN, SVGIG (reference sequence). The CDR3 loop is CAYPPSGGGTQYF. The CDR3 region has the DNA TGTGCCTACCCTCCTAGCGGGGGGGGGACCCAGTACTTC.

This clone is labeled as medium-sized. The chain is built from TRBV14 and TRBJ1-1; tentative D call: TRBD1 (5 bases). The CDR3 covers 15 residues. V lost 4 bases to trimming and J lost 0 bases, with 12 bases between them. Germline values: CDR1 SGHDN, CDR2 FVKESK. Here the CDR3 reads CASSLSLRVNTEAFF. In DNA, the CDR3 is TGTGCCAGCAGCCTCAGCCTCAGGGTGAACACTGAAGCTTTCTTT.

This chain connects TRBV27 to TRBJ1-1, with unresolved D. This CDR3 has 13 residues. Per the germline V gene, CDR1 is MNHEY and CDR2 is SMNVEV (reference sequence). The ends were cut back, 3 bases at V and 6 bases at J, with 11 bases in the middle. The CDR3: CASSFRAGAEAFF. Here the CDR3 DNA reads TGTGCCAGCAGTTTTCGCGCGGGCGCTGAAGCTTTCTTT.

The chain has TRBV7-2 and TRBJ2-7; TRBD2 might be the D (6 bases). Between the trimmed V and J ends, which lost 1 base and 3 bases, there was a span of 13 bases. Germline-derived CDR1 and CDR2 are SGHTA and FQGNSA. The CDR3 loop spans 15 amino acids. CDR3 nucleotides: TGTGCCAGCAGCTTAGAATGGACTACAAACTACGAGCAGTACTTC. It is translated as CASSLEWTTNYEQYF.

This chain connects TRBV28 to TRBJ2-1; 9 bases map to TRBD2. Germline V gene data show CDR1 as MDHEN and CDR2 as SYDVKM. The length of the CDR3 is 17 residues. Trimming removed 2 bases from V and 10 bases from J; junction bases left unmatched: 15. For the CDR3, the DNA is TGTGCCAGCAGTTTAGTCCGGCGGGAGGGCCGGTTAGGCGAGCAGTTCTTC. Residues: CASSLVRREGRLGEQFF.

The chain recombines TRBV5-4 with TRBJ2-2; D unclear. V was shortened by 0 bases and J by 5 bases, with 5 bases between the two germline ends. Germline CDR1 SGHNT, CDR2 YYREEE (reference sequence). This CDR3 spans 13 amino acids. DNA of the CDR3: TGTGCCAGCAGCTTGGACCAAACCGGGGAGCTGTTTTTT. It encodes CASSLDQTGELFF.